This T cell receptor (beta chain) was profiled in a study of blood T cell repertoires in COVID-19. In the study overall: Material from acute and convalescent COVID-19 was sourced from the United States, Italy and Spain. Sample material is recorded as cDNA or gDNA derived from T cells, B-cell-depleted T cells, or PBMCs.

Produced via immunoSEQ multiplex PCR; TCRdb's table is partial and in-frame only. This sample has fewer than 40,000 clones, with about 88% found just once. Germline V gene sequence: CDR1 SGHRS, CDR2 YFSETQ. Deletions cut 4 bases from V and 2 bases from J, with 19 bases between. This CDR3 comprises 16 residues. This clonotype was sampled from a man in his 70s with active COVID-19. The sequenced sample was peripheral blood. The rearrangement uses TRBV5-1 and TRBJ2-7; a weak D match, TRBD2 (7 bases). CDR3 amino acids: CASSPGGAQTTYEQYF. DNA of the CDR3: TGCGCCAGCAGCCCGGGGGGCGCCCAAACTACCTACGAGCAGTACTTC.